These 28 T cell receptor beta chains share one sample of origin, sequenced in a study of blood T cell repertoires in COVID-19. Clones were read by immunoSEQ multiplex PCR, and TCRdb kept only the in-frame ones, dropping some. Here the sample spans hundreds of thousands of clones, roughly four fifths being singletons. Input material: peripheral blood. These receptors were collected from a woman aged 70-85 years with acute or convalescent COVID-19.

This chain connects TRBV6-5 to TRBJ1-1; D may be TRBD1 (5 bases). The germline V and J ends were trimmed by 4 bases and 0 bases, with 6 bases remaining between them. Looked up from germline, CDR1 is MNHEY and CDR2 is SVGAGI. The CDR3 is made up of 13 amino acids. The chain's CDR3 is CASSLTVNTEAFF. CDR3 in DNA: TGTGCCAGCAGTTTGACAGTGAACACTGAAGCTTTCTTT.

The chain links TRBV12-3 or TRBV12-4 to TRBJ1-2, with TRBD1 as a possible D gene (6 bases). The V gene lost 7 bases and the J gene lost 5 bases, with 14 bases spanning the gap. The CDR3 loop spans 13 amino acids. The CDR3 bases are TGTGCCAGCACCATGACAGGAGATTATGGCTACACCTTC. Protein sequence: CASTMTGDYGYTF.

For the CDR3, the DNA is TGTGCCAGTAGTTGGCAGGGGGCCTACGAGCAGTACTTC. This encodes CASSWQGAYEQYF. J is TRBJ2-7 and V is TRBV19; 7 positions agree with TRBD1. After removal of 5 bases from V and 2 bases from J, the junction contained 3 bases not matched to a gene. From germline, CDR1 is LNHDA and CDR2 SQIVND (reference sequence). The CDR3 extends over 13 amino acids.

This clone was observed a few times. The V and J genes are TRBV10-1 and TRBJ1-1; D possibly corresponds to TRBD1 (6 bases). The CDR3 loop spans 15 amino acids. Trimming removed 3 bases from V and 0 bases from J, with 11 bases in between. CDR1 and CDR2 (germline): WNHNN, SYGVQD (reference sequence). The CDR3 DNA follows: TGCGCCAGCAGTGATACAGGGCTCCTGAACACTGAAGCTTTCTTT. This codes for CASSDTGLLNTEAFF.

The chain uses TRBV30 and TRBJ2-2; possibly TRBD2 for D (5 bases). Germline V gene lookup returns CDR1 GTSNPN and CDR2 SVGIG (reference sequence). V lost 3 bases and J lost 6, with 14 bases in between. The CDR3 covers 14 residues. CDR3 DNA sequence: TGTGCCTGGAGCCCTCTTCTAGCACCCGGGGAGCTGTTTTTT. Translating gives CAWSPLLAPGELFF.

This clone appeared once. The CDR3 loop is CASSSTGWTEAFF. In DNA form, the CDR3 reads TGTGCCAGTAGTTCGACGGGTTGGACTGAAGCTTTCTTT. This sequence joins TRBV19 and TRBJ1-1; D remains unclear. Germline V gene sequence: CDR1 LNHDA, CDR2 SQIVND (reference sequence). This CDR3 is built from 13 residues. The V end lost 5 bases, the J end lost 5 bases, and 12 bases lay between the germline ends.

This sequence joins TRBV6-5 and TRBJ2-4; D call uncertain. CDR3 size: 16 residues. From germline, CDR1 is MNHEY and CDR2 SVGAGI. V lost 2 bases and J 1 base, leaving 12 bases between the germline ends. The CDR3 nucleotides read TGTGCCAGCAGTTACCTGGCAACTACGGCCAAAAACATTCAGTACTTC. Protein: CASSYLATTAKNIQYF.

This clone was observed at least ten times. V and J are TRBV6-5 and TRBJ2-7; 9 nucleotides line up with TRBD1. The V segment lost 5 bases and the J segment 7 bases; nucleotides outside the gene matches: 9. The CDR3 contains 14 residues. CDR1 and CDR2 (germline): MNHEY, SVGAGI. The CDR3 protein is CASSPDRGRWEQYF. The CDR3 region has the DNA TGTGCCAGCAGTCCGGACAGGGGCCGGTGGGAGCAGTACTTC.

This clone was detected once. This chain uses TRBV28 with TRBJ1-4; unclear D gene. Germline V lookup: CDR1 MDHEN, CDR2 SYDVKM. Trimming took 6 bases from V and 7 from J, leaving 15 bases between them. CDR3 length: 14 residues. CDR3 bases: TGTGCCAGCAGCCCCAGCGGGGTCGGTGAAAAACTGTTTTTT. Translated, it gives CASSPSGVGEKLFF.

J is TRBJ1-4 and V is TRBV2; D may be TRBD1 (5 bases). The V gene lost 2 bases and the J gene lost 6 bases, with 10 bases spanning the gap. The germline CDR1 and CDR2 sequences are SNHLY and FYNNEI. The CDR3 is 14 amino acids. The CDR3 sequence is CASSESRVDEKLFF. The CDR3 nucleotides read TGTGCCAGCAGTGAATCCAGGGTGGATGAAAAACTGTTTTTT.

The rearrangement uses TRBV4-1 and TRBJ1-6; 8 nucleotides line up with TRBD1. V lost 4 bases and J lost 7; bases outside the gene matches: 3. Germline lookup yields CDR1 MGHRA and CDR2 YSYEKL. CDR3 length equals 14 residues. The CDR3 nucleotides are TGCGCCAGCAGCCCGGGACAGGACAATTCACCCCTCCACTTT. Protein product: CASSPGQDNSPLHF.

This chain connects TRBV5-1 to TRBJ1-2; perhaps TRBD1 as D (6 bases). Trimming took 3 bases from V and 4 from J, leaving 22 bases between them. The CDR3 sequence is 17 residues long. Per the germline V gene, CDR1 is SGHRS and CDR2 is YFSETQ. In DNA, the CDR3 is TGCGCCAGCAGCTGGACACCCGGAGGACCGGACAGCTATGGCTACACCTTC. Residues: CASSWTPGGPDSYGYTF.

The chain's CDR3 is CASRIRTVNTEAFF. CDR3 DNA: TGTGCCAGCAGGATAAGGACAGTGAACACTGAAGCTTTCTTT. The chain joins TRBV6-6 to TRBJ1-1, with a possible D match to TRBD1 (6 bases). There are 14 residues in the CDR3. Germline V gene lookup returns CDR1 MNHNY and CDR2 SVGAGI (reference sequence). V was clipped by 6 bases and J by 0 bases, with 11 bases between them.

This clone showed up just once. This chain uses TRBV20-1 with TRBJ1-6; unclear D gene. This CDR3 has 14 residues. Germline values: CDR1 DFQATT, CDR2 SNEGSKA (reference sequence). V lost 3 bases and J 4 bases, leaving 10 bases between the germline ends. CDR3: CSASRGLYNSPLHF. In DNA, the CDR3 is TGCAGTGCTAGTCGGGGATTATATAATTCACCCCTCCACTTT.

For the CDR3, the DNA is TGTGCCTGCGACAGCCTCTATGGCTACACCTTC. This encodes CACDSLYGYTF. V is TRBV30 and J is TRBJ1-2; TRBD1 is a possible D gene (5 bases). Germline loops: CDR1 GTSNPN, CDR2 SVGIG (reference sequence). The V end lost 6 bases, the J end lost 4 bases, and 9 bases lay between the germline ends. The CDR3 consists of 11 residues.

This chain joins TRBV5-1 and TRBJ1-6; tentatively, D is TRBD1 (5 bases). CDR1 SGHRS and CDR2 YFSETQ come from the germline V gene. V was shortened by 1 base and J by 7 bases, with 18 bases between the two germline ends. The CDR3 consists of 17 residues. CDR3 region: CASSLLGAQIGNSPLHF. In DNA form, the CDR3 reads TGCGCCAGCAGCTTGTTAGGGGCGCAGATAGGAAATTCACCCCTCCACTTT.

As for this clone: The same CDR3 arises from other DNA sequences in this sample as well. The V call is TRBV20-1, the J call TRBJ1-2; the D gene is possibly TRBD1 (5 bases). Trimming left V 3 bases short and J 5 bases short, with 7 bases between. CDR1 DFQATT and CDR2 SNEGSKA come from the germline V gene (reference sequence). The CDR3 covers 11 residues. In nucleotides, the CDR3 is TGCAGTGCTAGTGCAGGGTATGGCTACACCTTC. It specifies CSASAGYGYTF.

The chain is built from TRBV12-3 or TRBV12-4 and TRBJ1-6; D unclear. V dropped 6 bases and J dropped 6 bases, with 9 bases sitting between them. The CDR3 is 13 residues long. The CDR3 protein is CASSLRFNSPLHF. The CDR3 region has the DNA TGTGCCAGCAGCCTGAGGTTTAATTCACCCCTCCACTTT.

This sequence joins TRBV5-1 and TRBJ1-4; D gene uncertain. Trimming stripped 3 bases from V and 3 bases from J, with 12 bases between. The CDR3 totals 15 residues. The V gene's germline CDR1 is SGHRS and CDR2 YFSETQ. The CDR3 bases are TGCGCCAGCAGCTCCCAAGGGAGTGCTAATGAAAAACTGTTTTTT. Translating it yields CASSSQGSANEKLFF.

J is TRBJ2-5 and V is TRBV4-1; D call uncertain. The V and J ends lost 1 base and 0 bases respectively, with 6 bases between them. CDR1 is MGHRA and CDR2 is YSYEKL in the germline V gene. The CDR3 has 14 residues. CDR3 in amino acids: CASSQVQYQETQYF. The CDR3, as DNA: TGCGCCAGCAGCCAAGTACAGTACCAAGAGACCCAGTACTTC.

The chain couples TRBV18 to TRBJ2-1; D is perhaps TRBD1 (6 bases). Germline values: CDR1 KGHSH, CDR2 LQKENI. V was shortened by 6 bases and J by 8 bases, with 17 bases between the two germline ends. There are 14 residues in the CDR3. In nucleotides, the CDR3 is TGTGCCAGCTCCCTTATGGACAGTTACTATGAGCAGTTCTTC. Its protein product is CASSLMDSYYEQFF.

The count of this clone is one. The J gene is TRBJ2-5, the V gene TRBV10-1; possibly TRBD1 for D (5 bases). This CDR3 has 13 amino acids. The V gene lost 6 bases and the J gene lost 1 base, with 9 bases spanning the gap. Germline V gene data show CDR1 as WNHNN and CDR2 as SYGVQD (reference sequence). The CDR3 here is CASSRDSQETQYF. The CDR3 region has the DNA TGCGCCAGCAGCCGAGACAGCCAAGAGACCCAGTACTTC.

In its sample, this clone was seen once. The chain recombines TRBV13 with TRBJ2-7; TRBD1 agrees at 8 bases. The CDR3 runs to 14 residues. Germline lookup yields CDR1 PRHDT and CDR2 FYEKMQ (reference sequence). The junction had 5 bases not matched to a gene; V was cut back by 6 bases and J by 1 base. CDR3 bases: TGTGCCAGCAGGTGGACAGGGCTGTCCTACGAGCAGTACTTC. It yields the protein CASRWTGLSYEQYF.

V and J are TRBV24-1 and TRBJ1-2; D call uncertain. CDR1 and CDR2 from the germline V gene are KGHDR and SFDVKD. V was shortened by 3 bases and J by 3 bases, with 7 bases between the two germline ends. The CDR3 consists of 13 residues. CDR3 coding DNA: TGTGCCACCAGTGATGCAGTTTACTATGGCTACACCTTC. This encodes CATSDAVYYGYTF.

This chain links TRBV10-3 with TRBJ2-5; 7 nucleotides match TRBD1. The CDR3 runs 14 residues. The V segment lost 0 bases and the J segment 5 bases; nucleotides outside the gene matches: 3. Looked up from germline, CDR1 is ENHRY and CDR2 is SYGVKD. CDR3 sequence: CAISESGTAETQYF. The CDR3 nucleotides read TGTGCCATCAGTGAGTCGGGGACAGCGGAGACCCAGTACTTC.

The rearrangement uses TRBV11-2 and TRBJ2-5, with D tentatively TRBD1 (5 bases). Germline V gene lookup returns CDR1 SGHAT and CDR2 FQNNGV. With 0 bases removed from V and 1 base from J, the gap between germline ends came to 12 bases. CDR3 length equals 16 residues. The CDR3 is CASSLDLVTAQETQYF. The CDR3 DNA follows: TGTGCCAGCAGCTTAGATCTCGTGACAGCCCAAGAGACCCAGTACTTC.

This chain joins TRBV27 and TRBJ1-3; 7 bases are shared with TRBD1. The CDR3 has 21 residues. With V trimmed by 5 bases and J by 0 bases, 22 bases remained unmatched. Germline V CDR1 and CDR2: MNHEY, SMNVEV (reference sequence). Here the CDR3 reads CASSPRIGRRGKWGSGNTIYF. The CDR3 bases are TGTGCCAGCAGTCCTCGGATTGGGCGCAGGGGGAAATGGGGCTCTGGAAACACCATATATTTT.

The rearrangement links TRBV7-9 to TRBJ2-2; D gene uncertain. Per germline, CDR1 SEHNR and CDR2 FQNEAQ (reference sequence). This CDR3 has 11 residues. CDR3 nucleotides: TGTGCATCAGGGAACACCGGGGAGCTGTTTTTT. Translated: CASGNTGELFF.